This is a list of T cell receptor beta chains from one sample in a study of T cells in Graves' hyperthyroidism and ophthalmopathy. MiXCR, run by TCRdb on the multiplex PCR reads, gives a single entry per CDR3 protein. This table holds some 500,000 distinct CDR3 sequences, roughly 16% found once. The source material was blood. Receptors originate from a woman younger than 45 with Graves' ophthalmopathy. CDR3s include the opening cysteine and the closing phenylalanine or tryptophan. A D gene is named only where the DNA matches it firmly. Some rows have no size entry. The others give once, few or many, or a class for an expanded clone.

v_gene	abundance	d_gene	j_gene	CDR3aa	CDR3nt
TRBV20-1	NA	TRBD2	TRBJ2-1	CSARDGTSSYNEQFF	TGCAGTGCTAGAGACGGGACTAGCTCCTACAATGAGCAGTTCTTC
TRBV12-3/TRBV12-4	few	NA	TRBJ2-2	CAGGPGLPGFGELFF	TGTGCCGGGGGACCAGGACTACCAGGTTTCGGGGAGCTGTTTTTT
TRBV5-5	NA	NA	TRBJ2-3	CASSLAANTQYF	TGCGCCAGCAGCTTGGCCGCAAATACGCAGTATTTT
TRBV12-3/TRBV12-4	NA	TRBD1	TRBJ1-1	CASSLAGTGDTEAFF	TGTGCCAGCAGTTTAGCTGGGACAGGGGACACTGAAGCTTTCTTT
TRBV4-3	NA	TRBD1	TRBJ1-2	CASSPSLGTELTGYTF	TGCGCCAGCAGCCCCAGCCTAGGGACAGAGTTAACTGGCTACACCTTC
TRBV7-9	few	NA	TRBJ2-3	CASSPEGGVGTDTQYF	TGTGCCAGCAGCCCAGAGGGGGGAGTCGGCACAGATACGCAGTATTTT
TRBV3-1	many	NA	TRBJ1-1	CASSQRENTEAFF	TGTGCCAGCAGCCAGCGGGAGAACACTGAAGCTTTCTTT
TRBV28	many	NA	TRBJ2-1	CASRRTIPFF	TGTGCCAGCAGGAGGACCATTCCGTTCTTC
TRBV5-6	many	TRBD2	TRBJ2-7	CASSLGRGLAGVSYEQYF	TGTGCCAGCAGCTTGGGAAGGGGATTAGCGGGAGTATCATACGAGCAGTACTTC
TRBV6-5	NA	NA	TRBJ2-1	CASSFVPHVGSYNEQFF	TGTGCCAGCAGTTTTGTACCGCATGTAGGGTCCTACAATGAGCAGTTCTTC
TRBV7-9	many	NA	TRBJ2-2	CASLASGEDGELFF	TGTGCCAGCCTCGCATCAGGGGAGGACGGGGAGCTGTTTTTT
TRBV3-1	few	NA	TRBJ2-1	CASSPFGPGSSYNEQFF	TGTGCCAGCAGCCCATTCGGCCCGGGGAGCTCCTACAATGAGCAGTTCTTC
TRBV7-9	NA	TRBD2	TRBJ2-7	CASSLLASGRAYEQYF	TGTGCCAGCAGCTTACTTGCTAGCGGGAGGGCCTACGAGCAGTACTTC
TRBV27	NA	NA	TRBJ2-7	CASSLFKTYDRYEQYF	TGTGCCAGCAGTTTATTTAAAACATATGACCGATACGAGCAGTACTTC
TRBV4-2	few	NA	TRBJ2-3	CASSQVGASGSSTDTQYF	TGTGCCAGCAGCCAAGTGGGGGCCAGCGGGTCTAGCACAGATACGCAGTATTTT
TRBV19	NA	TRBD1	TRBJ2-1	CASSIGDRAINEQFF	TGTGCCAGTAGTATAGGGGACAGGGCTATCAATGAGCAGTTCTTC
TRBV19	many	NA	TRBJ2-2	CASSSRFNTGELFF	TGTGCCAGTAGTAGCAGATTCAACACCGGGGAGCTGTTTTTT
TRBV30	few	TRBD1	TRBJ1-2	CAWNIGGAGGYTF	TGTGCCTGGAACATAGGGGGCGCCGGGGGCTACACCTTC
TRBV29-1	NA	NA	TRBJ2-7	CSVEDNSAYEQYF	TGCAGCGTTGAAGACAACAGTGCCTACGAGCAGTACTTC
TRBV2	few	NA	TRBJ2-7	CASSERSLGAGYEQYF	TGTGCCAGCAGTGAAAGGTCTCTGGGTGCTGGCTACGAGCAGTACTTC
TRBV6-1	few	NA	TRBJ2-2	CASRPRGTGELFF	TGTGCCAGCAGGCCCAGGGGAACCGGGGAGCTGTTTTTT
TRBV7-2	many	NA	TRBJ2-7	CASSYRRDLEQYF	TGTGCCAGCAGCTACAGACGGGACCTCGAGCAGTACTTC
TRBV29-1	many	NA	TRBJ1-1	CSVHNRVDTEAFF	TGCAGCGTGCATAACAGGGTTGACACTGAAGCTTTCTTT
TRBV28	many	NA	TRBJ2-3	CASSRTARTDTQYF	TGTGCCAGCAGTCGGACCGCTAGAACAGATACGCAGTATTTT
TRBV5-5	NA	TRBD1	TRBJ2-1	CASSLEGASIRFF	TGTGCCAGCAGCTTGGAGGGGGCTAGCATACGGTTCTTC
TRBV28	many	TRBD1	TRBJ2-3	CASSADREMDTQYF	TGTGCCAGCAGTGCAGACAGGGAAATGGATACGCAGTATTTT
TRBV5-1	NA	NA	TRBJ1-4	CASSVTGPKNEKLFF	TGTGCCAGCAGCGTGACCGGGCCCAAAAATGAAAAACTGTTTTTT
TRBV20-1	NA	NA	TRBJ1-6	CSANLINSPLHF	TGCAGTGCTAACCTGATTAATTCACCCCTCCACTTT
TRBV6-2/TRBV6-3	NA	NA	TRBJ1-6	CASSYSNSPGTNSPLHF	TGTGCCAGCAGTTACTCGAATTCCCCAGGGACAAATTCACCCCTCCACTTT
TRBV19	few	NA	TRBJ2-2	CASSSERNPNTGELFF	TGTGCCAGTAGTAGCGAGCGGAACCCGAACACCGGGGAGCTGTTTTTT
TRBV4-3	NA	NA	TRBJ1-2	CASSQDLGMRVGNGYTF	TGCGCCAGCAGCCAAGATCTAGGGATGCGGGTGGGGAATGGCTACACCTTC
TRBV5-4	NA	TRBD1	TRBJ2-7	CASSTGTGSSYEQYF	TGTGCCAGCAGTACCGGGACAGGGAGCTCCTACGAGCAGTACTTC
TRBV28	many	TRBD2	TRBJ2-1	CASSSGTRSRDEQFF	TGTGCCAGCAGTTCAGGGACTAGGTCCCGCGATGAGCAGTTCTTC
TRBV30	many	TRBD1	TRBJ1-4	CAWSAGQGGKLFF	TGTGCCTGGAGTGCCGGACAGGGTGGAAAACTGTTTTTT
TRBV19	few	TRBD1	TRBJ1-2	CASTPDRGGYGYTF	TGTGCCAGTACCCCGGACAGGGGCGGCTATGGCTACACCTTC
TRBV6-1	NA	NA	TRBJ2-1	CASSYTTGNAEQFF	TGTGCCAGCAGTTATACTACAGGGAACGCTGAGCAGTTCTTC
TRBV5-1	NA	NA	TRBJ2-1	CASIERPGVSEQFF	TGCGCCAGCATTGAGAGGCCCGGGGTATCGGAGCAGTTCTTC
TRBV6-1	many	NA	TRBJ1-2	CASSRGRGKSNGYTF	TGTGCCAGCAGCCGAGGGCGCGGGAAATCGAATGGCTACACCTTC
TRBV5-1	few	NA	TRBJ2-3	CASSWTGDTQYF	TGTGCCAGCAGCTGGACTGGAGATACGCAGTATTTT
TRBV9	few	NA	TRBJ2-3	CASSVVPGGTTDTQYF	TGTGCCAGCAGCGTAGTGCCCGGGGGAACCACAGATACGCAGTATTTT
TRBV7-9	NA	NA	TRBJ2-7	CASSRLMAYEQYF	TGTGCCAGCAGCCGACTAATGGCCTACGAGCAGTACTTC
TRBV6-2/TRBV6-3	few	NA	TRBJ1-5	CASSYSPTGKKNQPQHF	TGTGCCAGCAGTTACTCGCCTACGGGGAAGAAGAATCAGCCCCAGCATTTT
TRBV4-3	few	NA	TRBJ2-2	CASSQFTGELFF	TGCGCCAGCAGCCAGTTCACCGGGGAGCTGTTTTTT
TRBV6-7	few	NA	TRBJ2-7	CASSYQSDSPNSYEQYF	TGTGCCAGCAGTTACCAGTCGGACAGCCCTAACTCCTACGAGCAGTACTTC
TRBV5-1	NA	TRBD2	TRBJ2-7	CASSLRSVAGQAYEQYF	TGCGCCAGCAGCCTGCGGTCTGTAGCGGGACAAGCCTACGAGCAGTACTTC